Sequencing of this T cell receptor beta chain was carried out in a study of T-cell reconstitution after alpha-beta-depleted transplantation in children. Using unique molecular identifiers, the investigators prepared the TCRbeta library. TCRdb used MiXCR to reprocess the PCR reads, holding one entry per CDR3 protein. The sample yields 500,000 to 600,000 distinct CDR3 sequences, 15% to 20% seen once. The V end lost 5 bases, the J end lost 7 bases, and 15 bases lay between the germline ends. CDR1 is SGHAT, CDR2 FQNNGV, per germline. The CDR3 runs 14 residues. The V gene is TRBV11-2, the J gene TRBJ2-1; D not resolved. The source of this sequence is a human donor who donated a stem cell graft to a child with acute lymphoblastic leukemia. Specimen: PBMCs from the stem cell graft donor, collected from the stem cell graft. The CDR3 is CASSENRLRNEQFF. The CDR3 DNA sequence: TGTGCCAGCAGCGAGAATCGTTTGAGGAATGAGCAGTTCTTC. Full variable domain (remainder filled in from reference TRBV11-2 and TRBJ2-1): EAGVAQSPRYKIIEKRQSVAFWCNPISGHATLYWYQQILGQGPKLLIQFQNNGVVDDSQLPKDRFSAERLKGVDSTLKIQPAKLEDSAVYLCASSENRLRNEQFFGPGTRLTVL.